Shown below are 7 T cell receptor beta chains from a single sample sequenced in a study of PD-L1 blockade in urothelial cancer. The method was immunoSEQ multiplex PCR; TCRdb's version includes in-frame clones alone and lacks a portion of them. Here the sample spans approximately 79,000 clones, about nine tenths being singletons. The sequences come from PBMCs, collected around atezolizumab (anti-PD-L1) treatment. All receptors come from a woman between 65 and 79 years old with urothelial cancer.

The rearrangement uses TRBV6-1 and TRBJ1-2, with 8 bases matching TRBD1. Germline V gene data show CDR1 as MNHNS and CDR2 as SASEGT. The CDR3 spans 16 residues. The trim removed 0 bases at V and 5 bases at J, leaving 8 bases unmatched. The CDR3 bases are TGTGCCAGCAGTGAAGCCCCTGCAGGGGGCAAGTATGGCTACACCTTC. Protein: CASSEAPAGGKYGYTF.

This chain connects TRBV18 to TRBJ1-2; TRBD1 might be the D (6 bases). CDR1 KGHSH and CDR2 LQKENI come from the germline V gene. The V end was cut by 4 bases, the J end by 3 bases, with 15 bases between. CDR3 length: 15 residues. CDR3 DNA sequence: TGTGCCAGCTCACGGGGCACCAGGGGTGACTATGGCTACACCTTC. Translation: CASSRGTRGDYGYTF.

The genes are TRBV28 and TRBJ2-2, with 12 bases aligning to TRBD2. This CDR3 is 15 amino acids long. Germline V CDR1 and CDR2: MDHEN, SYDVKM. The junction had 5 bases not matched to a gene; V was cut back by 6 bases and J by 6 bases. CDR3 protein: CASSSSGRAAGELFF. CDR3 sequence (DNA): TGTGCCAGCAGCTCTAGCGGGAGGGCTGCCGGGGAGCTGTTTTTT.

The V call is TRBV7-9, the J call TRBJ2-1; 12 bases agree with TRBD2. The CDR3 runs to 17 residues. Trimming at V came to 1 base and at J to 9 bases, leaving 10 bases not matched to a gene. Germline CDR1 and CDR2: SEHNR and FQNEAQ (reference sequence). As DNA, the CDR3 is TGTGCCAGCAGCTTAGAGGAACTAGCGGGAGGTACGGGTGAGCAGTTCTTC. Protein: CASSLEELAGGTGEQFF.

This clone was seen just once. The chain links TRBV4-1 to TRBJ2-1; D is perhaps TRBD1 (6 bases). The germline V gene has CDR1 MGHRA and CDR2 YSYEKL. CDR3 length: 17 amino acids. Trimming cost V 4 bases and J 0 bases, with 16 bases left between them. CDR3: CASSPKGHPSSYNEQFF. The CDR3 DNA sequence: TGCGCCAGCAGCCCTAAGGGACACCCGAGCTCCTACAATGAGCAGTTCTTC.

This chain connects TRBV2 to TRBJ1-5; possible D gene TRBD1, 5 bases. Trimming cost V 8 bases and J 0 bases, with 11 bases left between them. Germline V gene lookup returns CDR1 SNHLY and CDR2 FYNNEI. This CDR3 is 14 amino acids long. CDR3 in amino acids: CASGQGYSNQPQHF. The CDR3 nucleotides read TGTGCCAGCGGCCAGGGTTATAGCAATCAGCCCCAGCATTTT.

V and J are TRBV5-6 and TRBJ1-2, with a weak D call TRBD1 (6 bases). V lost 6 bases to trimming and J lost 11 bases, with 20 bases between them. Germline assignment: CDR1 SGHDT and CDR2 YYEEEE. The CDR3 totals 13 residues. For the CDR3, the DNA is TGTGCCAGCACGAACTCCGGGACAAGAAGTTACACCTTC. It codes for CASTNSGTRSYTF.